The 8 T cell receptor beta chains below come from one sample, sequenced in a study of early T cells in non-severe SARS-CoV-2 infection. TCRdb called the 5' RACE reads again in MiXCR, with one record for every CDR3 protein. The sample lists tens of thousands of distinct CDR3 sequences, about a tenth occurring once. The sample comprised whole blood. The receptors come from an adult who was a healthcare worker with PCR-confirmed SARS-CoV-2 infection or an uninfected control (not recorded which).

This clonotype was seen a few times. The rearrangement joins TRBV12-3 or TRBV12-4 to TRBJ2-3, with D unresolved. V was trimmed by 3 bases and J by 4 bases, leaving 8 bases between them. This CDR3 is 13 amino acids long. For the CDR3, the DNA is TGTGCCAGCAGTTTTGGGGTTGCAGATACGCAGTATTTT. It encodes CASSFGVADTQYF.

The genes are TRBV10-1 and TRBJ2-1; 10 bases fit TRBD2. The CDR3 length is 16 residues. Germline lookup yields CDR1 WNHNN and CDR2 SYGVQD (reference sequence). Trimming took 6 bases from V and 8 from J; bases not matched to a gene: 13. The CDR3 nucleotides read TGCGCCAGCAGGTTGACTAGCGGGTCAGGACGTGATGAGCAGTTCTTC. Its translation is CASRLTSGSGRDEQFF.

This clonotype was observed at least ten times. The conserved closing phenylalanine or tryptophan is absent in this CDR3, likely reflecting a read error. The DNA is omitted, as the CDR3 cannot be located on it reliably, and the CDR3 follows TCRdb's listing. The rearrangement uses TRBV20-1 and TRBJ2-7; the table assigns TRBD2, which was not confirmed against the DNA. The CDR3 adds up to 17 amino acids, both ends counted. Germline V lookup: CDR1 DFQATT, CDR2 SNEGSKA (reference sequence). CDR3 amino acids: CSARHPLPGLAGAHQVI.

The rearrangement links TRBV6-2 or TRBV6-3 to TRBJ2-1; 14 nucleotides line up with TRBD2. This CDR3 is built from 17 residues. V lost 2 bases, J lost 10 bases, and 10 bases stayed unmatched. Germline loops: CDR1 MNHEY, CDR2 SVGEGT. CDR3 loop: CASSYRGLAGGEREQFF. In nucleotides, the CDR3 is TGTGCCAGCAGTTACCGAGGACTAGCGGGGGGTGAGAGGGAGCAGTTCTTC.

The chain is built from TRBV27 and TRBJ2-5; D is possibly TRBD2 (7 bases). The CDR3 runs 17 residues. The germline CDR1 and CDR2 sequences are MNHEY and SMNVEV (reference sequence). Trimming took 0 bases from V and 5 from J, leaving 19 bases between them. DNA of the CDR3: TGTGCCAGCAGTTTATCGATACCCGGGGGGCCCATGGAGACCCAGTACTTC. It is translated as CASSLSIPGGPMETQYF.

This clonotype ranks as medium-sized. This chain uses TRBV10-3 with TRBJ2-5; 7 bases agree with TRBD2. Per the germline V gene, CDR1 is ENHRY and CDR2 is SYGVKD. V lost 0 bases to trimming and J lost 7 bases; unmatched junction nucleotides: 5. The CDR3 sequence is 14 residues long. The DNA for the CDR3 is TGTGCCATCAGTGAGTCGTCTAGCGGAGGGACCCAGTACTTC. Its translation: CAISESSSGGTQYF.

This clonotype has just a few counts. The chain has TRBV9 and TRBJ1-4; D not resolved. Trimming removed 0 bases from V and 8 bases from J, with 11 bases in between. This CDR3 region has 14 residues. Germline values: CDR1 SGDLS, CDR2 YYNGEE. This CDR3 is CASSVAAGGEKLFF. The CDR3 coding sequence is TGTGCCAGCAGCGTAGCGGCAGGCGGAGAAAAACTGTTTTTT.

The V and J genes are TRBV10-3 and TRBJ1-2, with D unclear. V was trimmed by 2 bases and J by 2 bases, leaving 9 bases between them. The CDR3 covers 14 residues. The germline gives CDR1 ENHRY, CDR2 SYGVKD. The CDR3 region has the DNA TGTGCCATCAGTGAGCTGGCGGGGAACTATGGCTACACCTTC. This sequence encodes CAISELAGNYGYTF.